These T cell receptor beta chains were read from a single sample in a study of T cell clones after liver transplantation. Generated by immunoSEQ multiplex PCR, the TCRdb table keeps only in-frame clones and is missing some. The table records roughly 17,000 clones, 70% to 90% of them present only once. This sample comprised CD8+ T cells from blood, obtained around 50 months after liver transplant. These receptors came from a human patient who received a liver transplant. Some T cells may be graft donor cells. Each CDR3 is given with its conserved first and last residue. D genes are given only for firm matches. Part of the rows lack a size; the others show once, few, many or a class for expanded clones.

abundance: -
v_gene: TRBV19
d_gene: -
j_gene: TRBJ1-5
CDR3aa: CASSIEGRYSNQPQHF
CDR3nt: TGTGCCAGTAGTATAGAGGGCAGATATAGCAATCAGCCCCAGCATTTT

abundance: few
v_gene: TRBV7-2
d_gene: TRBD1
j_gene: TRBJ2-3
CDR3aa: CASSPDRATDTQYF
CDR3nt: TGTGCCAGCAGTCCGGACAGGGCCACAGATACGCAGTATTTT

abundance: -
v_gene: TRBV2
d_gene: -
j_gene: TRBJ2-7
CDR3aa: CATKTESYEQYF
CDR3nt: TGTGCCACCAAGACGGAATCCTACGAGCAGTACTTC

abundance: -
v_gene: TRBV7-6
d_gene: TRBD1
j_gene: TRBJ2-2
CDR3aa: CASSLDHSDRGVAGELFF
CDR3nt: TGTGCCAGCAGCTTAGACCACTCGGACAGGGGAGTCGCCGGGGAGCTGTTTTTT

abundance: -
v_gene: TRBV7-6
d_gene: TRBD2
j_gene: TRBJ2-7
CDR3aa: CASSHTSGGYEQYF
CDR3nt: TGTGCCAGCAGCCACACTAGCGGGGGGTACGAGCAGTACTTC

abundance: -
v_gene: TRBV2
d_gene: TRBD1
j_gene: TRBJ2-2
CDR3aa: CASSERGTGYTGELFF
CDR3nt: TGTGCCAGCAGTGAACGCGGGACAGGGTACACCGGGGAGCTGTTTTTT

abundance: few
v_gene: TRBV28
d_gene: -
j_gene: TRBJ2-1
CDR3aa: CASKGLTYNEQFF
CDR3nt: TGTGCCAGCAAGGGGCTGACCTACAATGAGCAGTTCTTC

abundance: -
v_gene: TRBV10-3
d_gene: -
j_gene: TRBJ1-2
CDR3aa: CAISEGRVRNNVGYTF
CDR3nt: TGTGCCATCAGTGAGGGCAGAGTACGTAATAATGTTGGCTACACCTTC

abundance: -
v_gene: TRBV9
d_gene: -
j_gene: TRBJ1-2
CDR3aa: CASSASGSRLGYTF
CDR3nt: TGTGCCAGCAGCGCCTCAGGATCGCGGTTGGGCTACACCTTC

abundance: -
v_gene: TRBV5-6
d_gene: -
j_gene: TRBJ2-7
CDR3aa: CASSAIGQGLYEQYF
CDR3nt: TGTGCCAGCAGCGCGATTGGACAGGGACTATACGAGCAGTACTTC